This T cell receptor (beta chain) comes out of a study of T cell clonotyping in hematopoietic cell transplantation. Germline assignment: CDR1 SGHDT and CDR2 YYEEEE. CDR3 size: 14 residues. V was shortened by 4 bases and J by 1 base, with 11 bases between the two germline ends. Using immunoSEQ multiplex PCR, the repertoire was profiled, and TCRdb retains in-frame clones only, with some absent. The table records tens of thousands of clones, roughly 94% of them present only once. The rearrangement links TRBV5-6 to TRBJ1-1; no reliable D call. The specimen was peripheral blood mononuclear cells. This receptor was obtained from a woman in her fifties or sixties in good health. Some clones in this sample may be carry-over from other donors' samples. Here the CDR3 reads CASSDRTANTEAFF. Here the CDR3 DNA reads TGTGCCAGCAGCGACCGGACCGCGAACACTGAAGCTTTCTTT. Combining the CDR3 with reference TRBV5-6 and TRBJ1-1 gives the whole variable domain DAGVTQSPTHLIKTRGQQVTLRCSPKSGHDTVSWYQQALGQGPQFIFQYYEEEERQRGNFPDRFSGHQFPNYSSELNVNALLLGDSALYLCASSDRTANTEAFFGQGTRLTVV.